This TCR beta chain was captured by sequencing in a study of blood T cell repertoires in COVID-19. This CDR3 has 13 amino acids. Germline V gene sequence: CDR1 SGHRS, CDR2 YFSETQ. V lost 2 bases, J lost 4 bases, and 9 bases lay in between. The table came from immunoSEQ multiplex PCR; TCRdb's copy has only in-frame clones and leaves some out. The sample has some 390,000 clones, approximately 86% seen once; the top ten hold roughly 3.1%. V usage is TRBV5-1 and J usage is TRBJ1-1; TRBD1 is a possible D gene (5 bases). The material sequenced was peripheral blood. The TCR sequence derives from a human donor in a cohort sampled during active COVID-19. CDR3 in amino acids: CASSFRVGTEAFF. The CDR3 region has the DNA TGCGCCAGCAGCTTCAGGGTAGGCACTGAAGCTTTCTTT.